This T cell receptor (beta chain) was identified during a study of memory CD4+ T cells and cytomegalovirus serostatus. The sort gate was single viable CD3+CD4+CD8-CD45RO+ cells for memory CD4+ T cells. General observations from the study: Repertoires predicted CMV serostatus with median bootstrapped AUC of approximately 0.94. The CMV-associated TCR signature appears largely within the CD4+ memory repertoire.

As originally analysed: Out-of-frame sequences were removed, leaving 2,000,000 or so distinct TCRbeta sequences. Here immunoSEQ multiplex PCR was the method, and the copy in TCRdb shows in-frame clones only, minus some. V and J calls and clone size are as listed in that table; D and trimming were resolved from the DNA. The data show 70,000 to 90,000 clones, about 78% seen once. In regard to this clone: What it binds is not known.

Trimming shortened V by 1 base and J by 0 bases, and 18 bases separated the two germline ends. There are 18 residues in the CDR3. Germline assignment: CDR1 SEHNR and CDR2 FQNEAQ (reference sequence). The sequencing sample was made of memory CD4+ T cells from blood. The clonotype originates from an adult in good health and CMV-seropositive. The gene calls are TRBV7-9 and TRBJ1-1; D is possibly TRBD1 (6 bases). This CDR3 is CASSLVWDTSLLNTEAFF. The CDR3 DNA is TGTGCCAGCAGCTTAGTATGGGACACCAGCCTACTGAACACTGAAGCTTTCTTT.